A selection of T cell receptor beta chains follows, all from one sample in a study of T-cell memory formation after mild COVID-19. TCRdb used MiXCR to reprocess the 5' RACE reads, holding one entry per CDR3 protein. The data show 250,000 to 350,000 distinct CDR3 sequences, 15% to 20% seen once. Sequencing input: PBMCs or a T cell subset sorted from them (not recorded which). Receptors were obtained from a man aged 18 to 29 who had mild COVID-19 (a few samples of this study predate the infection). Cell type and time point are not known. CDR3s leave out the opening cysteine and the closing phenylalanine or tryptophan. Fields, in order: V gene, CDR3 length, J gene, CDR3 protein.

>TRBV6-5|13|TRBJ2-3
ASRQVRGSTDTQY
>TRBV5-1|13|TRBJ2-7
ASSLGSQGGHEQY
>TRBV5-5|12|TRBJ1-1
ASSLPGLATEAF
>TRBV11-3|18|TRBJ1-1
ASSLITKGGWDITNTEAF
>TRBV5-1|13|TRBJ1-5
ASSLDGLGNQPQH
>TRBV6-5|11|TRBJ1-6
ASSYQPDSPLH
>TRBV6-5|13|TRBJ1-1
ASSYSSLLGTEAF
>TRBV5-1|13|TRBJ1-4
ASSLIPATNEKLF
>TRBV15|12|TRBJ2-7
ATSLRDRGNEQY
>TRBV7-9|8|TRBJ2-5
ASHGGTQY
>TRBV25-1|12|TRBJ2-1
ASSESDVFNEQF
>TRBV12-3/TRBV12-4|12|TRBJ1-2
ASSFDQGPYGYT
>TRBV5-1|10|TRBJ1-1
ASSLQGPEAF
>TRBV4-3|10|TRBJ2-7
ASSQDYGEQY